This T cell receptor beta chain was documented in a study of radiotherapy plus CTLA-4 blockade in lung cancer. Study overall: Among enrolled patients, 15% to 20% responded and roughly 30% achieved disease control. Study-level points and caveats: Following radiotherapy plus ipilimumab, tumor-derived TCR clones expanded in the blood. Interferon-beta and early blood T cell clone dynamics reportedly predicted response best.

Those with chemo-refractory metastatic non-small-cell lung cancer were treated with focal radiation combined with CTLA-4 blockade using ipilimumab. The CDR3 spans 17 residues. After removal of 2 bases from V and 2 bases from J, the junction contained 9 bases not matched to a gene. Clones were read by immunoSEQ multiplex PCR, and TCRdb kept only the in-frame ones, dropping some. In the table there are 60,000 to 85,000 clones, around 87% of which are singletons. About this clone: The target antigen is unknown.

This chain joins TRBV23-1 and TRBJ1-3; 7 nucleotides agree with TRBD1. TRBV23-1 is an ORF; its function is uncertain. The sample in question was peripheral blood, obtained from a patient treated with radiotherapy plus ipilimumab. The origin of this receptor is a human donor with non-small cell lung cancer who had stable disease on radiotherapy plus ipilimumab. This chain's CDR3 is CASSQKQGCAAGNTIYF. The DNA for the CDR3 is TGCGCCAGCAGTCAAAAACAGGGGTGTGCCGCTGGAAACACCATATATTTT.